Sequencing of this T cell receptor (beta chain) was carried out in a study of cytomegalovirus exposure and HLA in healthy donors. At the level of the study: According to later analysis, the same platform produced the 120 validation and about 700 first-cohort repertoires.

The donors were members of the validation cohort comprising about 130 subjects, separate from the roughly 680-subject first cohort. Here immunoSEQ multiplex PCR was the method, and the copy in TCRdb shows in-frame clones only, minus some. The profile covers tens of thousands of clones, with roughly 96% appearing a single time and about 0.96% taken by the ten largest. Germline-derived CDR1 and CDR2 are LNHDA and SQIVND (reference sequence). V lost 5 bases, J lost 0 bases, and 16 bases lay in between. This CDR3 is 17 amino acids long. Sequencing was done on a sample of PBMCs. This chain uses TRBV19 with TRBJ1-4; D not resolved. This receptor was obtained from a man between 18 and 35 years old in good health and CMV-seronegative. CDR3 nucleotides: TGTGCCAGTAGTCTCCGACATGGGTTAGCAACTAATGAAAAACTGTTTTTT. This gives the protein CASSLRHGLATNEKLFF. The whole variable domain, filled in from reference TRBV19 and TRBJ1-4, reads DGGITQSPKYLFRKEGQNVTLSCEQNLNHDAMYWYRQDPGQGLRLIYYSQIVNDFQKGDIAEGYSVSREKKESFPLTVTSAQKNPTAFYLCASSLRHGLATNEKLFFGSGTQLSVL.